The TCR beta chain under discussion was sequenced for a study of OX40 agonist ivuxolimab in advanced cancers. Study details: Two patients with cutaneous melanoma and one with hepatocellular carcinoma, three in total, showed partial responses.

Study-level findings and limits: The work left the antigen specificity of expanded peripheral T cells undetermined. Fewer expanded clones were found on average in CD4+ than in CD8+ T cells. Among patients with partial responses at 0.1-3.0 mg/kg, clonal expansion was among the lowest.

Profiled with immunoSEQ multiplex PCR; TCRdb holds only in-frame clones, not every one. Here the sample spans roughly 62,000 clones, roughly 82% being singletons. In regard to this clone: Its antigen is not known.

Sequencing was performed on CD4+ or CD8+ T cells sorted from blood, taken in a trial of the OX40 agonist ivuxolimab. The receptor was derived from an adult with an advanced solid tumor such as melanoma, head and neck, liver or kidney cancer.

The CDR3 region is CASSPDRESPLHF. The CDR3 coding sequence is TGTGCCAGCTCACCCGACAGGGAATCACCCCTCCACTTT. The chain couples TRBV18 to TRBJ1-6; TRBD1 matches at 7 bases. CDR1 KGHSH and CDR2 LQKENI come from the germline V gene. The CDR3 runs to 13 residues. The J segment lost 10 bases and the V segment lost 3 bases, leaving 3 bases of the junction unmatched.